The 8 T cell receptor beta chains below all came from one sample that was sequenced in a study of coeliac disease. The data were produced by immunoSEQ multiplex PCR, yet TCRdb's version contains in-frame clones alone and is incomplete. The sample records around 3,500 clones, 70% being singletons. Sequenced sample: intraepithelial lymphocytes from the gut. The receptors were sampled from a man between 18 and 35 years old with celiac disease on a gluten-free diet.

This clone was recorded a few times. The rearrangement links TRBV5-1 to TRBJ1-4; the match to TRBD1 covers 7 bases. Germline CDR1 reads SGHRS; CDR2 reads YFSETQ. V lost 4 bases and J lost 5; bases outside the gene matches: 5. The CDR3 length is 14 residues. Here the CDR3 DNA reads TGCGCCAGCAGCCTGAACAGGGGAAATGAAAAACTGTTTTTT. It translates to CASSLNRGNEKLFF. Full variable domain (rest looked up from reference TRBV5-1 and TRBJ1-4): KAGVTQTPRYLIKTRGQQVTLSCSPISGHRSVSWYQQTPGQGLQFLFEYFSETQRNKGNFPGRFSGRQFSNSRSEMNVSTLELGDSALYLCASSLNRGNEKLFFGSGTQLSVL.

This clone was recorded a few times. The chain recombines TRBV5-1 with TRBJ1-1; D not certain. This CDR3 has 11 amino acids. V was cut by 0 bases and J by 11 bases, with 8 bases left in between. Germline V gene lookup returns CDR1 SGHRS and CDR2 YFSETQ. The CDR3 region has the DNA TGCGCCAGCAGCTTGGCCGGGGTGGCTTTCTTT. Amino acid sequence: CASSLAGVAFF.

The chain links TRBV9 to TRBJ2-1; 11 nucleotides agree with TRBD1. The CDR3 covers 16 residues. Germline V gene sequence: CDR1 SGDLS, CDR2 YYNGEE. The ends lost 0 bases at V and 6 bases at J; junction bases unmatched: 5. Here the CDR3 reads CASSVGVGTGGNEQFF. The CDR3 DNA reads as TGTGCCAGCAGCGTAGGGGTCGGGACAGGGGGCAATGAGCAGTTCTTC.

The CDR3 bases are TGTGCCAGCAACTTAGTTGCCCTGGGCAGGGTGGATGAGCAGTTCTTC. This gives the protein CASNLVALGRVDEQFF. The chain employs TRBV21-1 and TRBJ2-1; the table's D call, TRBD1, was not checked against the DNA. TRBV21-1 is an annotated pseudogene. This CDR3 has 16 amino acids.

The chain links TRBV28 to TRBJ2-1, with D maybe TRBD1 (6 bases). This CDR3 is built from 12 residues. V gave up 9 bases and J gave up 4 bases, with 10 bases separating them. Germline CDR1 is MDHEN and CDR2 is SYDVKM. The CDR3 spells CASRRGYNEQFF. In DNA form, the CDR3 reads TGTGCCAGTCGTAGGGGGTACAATGAGCAGTTCTTC.

The chain joins TRBV7-9 to TRBJ2-7; D is unclear. CDR3 size: 11 residues. Trimming took off 5 bases at V and 7 bases at J, with 9 bases between the two ends. The V gene's germline CDR1 is SEHNR and CDR2 FQNEAQ (reference sequence). As DNA, the CDR3 is TGTGCCAGCAGCCCCTCTCGGGAGCAGTACTTC. Translated: CASSPSREQYF.

This chain connects TRBV9 to TRBJ1-3; D gene unclear. Trimming removed 4 bases at V and 2 bases at J, with 22 bases between. CDR1 and CDR2 from the germline V gene are SGDLS and YYNGEE. The CDR3 has 18 residues. For the CDR3, the DNA is TGTGCCAGCAGCCCCGCGAGGTCTACCGCCGTTCCTGGAAACACCATATATTTT. Its translation is CASSPARSTAVPGNTIYF. Complete variable domain (other parts from reference TRBV9 and TRBJ1-3): DSGVTQTPKHLITATGQRVTLRCSPRSGDLSVYWYQQSLDQGLQFLIQYYNGEERAKGNILERFSAQQFPDLHSELNLSSLELGDSALYFCASSPARSTAVPGNTIYFGEGSWLTVV.

This rearrangement joins TRBV18 to TRBJ2-5; TRBD1 might be the D (6 bases). Looked up from germline, CDR1 is KGHSH and CDR2 is LQKENI. Trimming removed 5 bases from V and 1 base from J, with 14 bases in between. The CDR3 loop spans 15 amino acids. CDR3 nucleotides: TGTGCCAGCTCATTTTACAGGACAGCCCAAGAGACCCAGTACTTC. It is translated as CASSFYRTAQETQYF.